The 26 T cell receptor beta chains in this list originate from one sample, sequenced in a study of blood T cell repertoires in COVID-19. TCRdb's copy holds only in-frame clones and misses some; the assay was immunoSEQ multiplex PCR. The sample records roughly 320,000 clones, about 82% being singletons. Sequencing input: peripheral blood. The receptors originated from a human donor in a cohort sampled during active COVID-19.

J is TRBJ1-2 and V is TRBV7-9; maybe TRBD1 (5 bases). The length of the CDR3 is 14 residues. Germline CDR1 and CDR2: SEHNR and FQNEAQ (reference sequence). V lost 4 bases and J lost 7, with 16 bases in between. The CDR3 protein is CASSSGRTPLGYTF. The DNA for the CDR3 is TGTGCCAGCAGCTCAGGACGGACACCTCTTGGCTACACCTTC.

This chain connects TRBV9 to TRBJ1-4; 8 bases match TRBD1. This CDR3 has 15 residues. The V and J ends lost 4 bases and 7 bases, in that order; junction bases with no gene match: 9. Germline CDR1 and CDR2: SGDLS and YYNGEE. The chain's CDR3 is CASSLAGGAIEKLFF. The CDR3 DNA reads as TGTGCCAGCAGCCTGGCAGGGGGCGCGATTGAAAAACTGTTTTTT.

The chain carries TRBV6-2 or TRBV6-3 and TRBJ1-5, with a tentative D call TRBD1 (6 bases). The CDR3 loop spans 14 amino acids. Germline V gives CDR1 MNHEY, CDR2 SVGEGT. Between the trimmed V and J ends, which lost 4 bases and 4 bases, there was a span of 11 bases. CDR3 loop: CASSFDRQNQPQHF. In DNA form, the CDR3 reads TGTGCCAGCAGTTTCGACAGGCAAAATCAGCCCCAGCATTTT.

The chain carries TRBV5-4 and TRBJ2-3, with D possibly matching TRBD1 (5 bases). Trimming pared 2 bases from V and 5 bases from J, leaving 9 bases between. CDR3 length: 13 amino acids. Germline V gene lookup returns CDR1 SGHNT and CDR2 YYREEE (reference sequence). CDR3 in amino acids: CASSLRGVDTQYF. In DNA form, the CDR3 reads TGTGCCAGCAGCTTAAGGGGTGTAGATACGCAGTATTTT.

The CDR3 DNA reads TGCGCCAGCAGCGAACTAGCGGGGGGCTCTAGCACAGATACGCAGTATTTT. Protein product: CASSELAGGSSTDTQYF. The chain employs TRBV5-1 and TRBJ2-3; 12 nucleotides match TRBD2. Germline CDR1 is SGHRS and CDR2 is YFSETQ. There are 17 residues in the CDR3. The V and J ends lost 4 bases and 0 bases, in that order; junction bases with no gene match: 6. Using reference TRBV5-1 and TRBJ2-3 for the parts outside the CDR3, the full variable domain is KAGVTQTPRYLIKTRGQQVTLSCSPISGHRSVSWYQQTPGQGLQFLFEYFSETQRNKGNFPGRFSGRQFSNSRSEMNVSTLELGDSALYLCASSELAGGSSTDTQYFGPGTRLTVL.

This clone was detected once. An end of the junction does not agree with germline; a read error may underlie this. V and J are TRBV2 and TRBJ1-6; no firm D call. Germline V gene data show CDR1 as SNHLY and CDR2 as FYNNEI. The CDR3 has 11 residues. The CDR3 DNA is TGTGCCAGCAGGGAAGGAGTACCCCTCCACTTT. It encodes CASREGVPLHF.

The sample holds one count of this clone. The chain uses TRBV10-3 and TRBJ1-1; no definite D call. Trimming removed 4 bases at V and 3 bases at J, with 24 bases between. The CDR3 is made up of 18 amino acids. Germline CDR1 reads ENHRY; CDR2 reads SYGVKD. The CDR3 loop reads CAISAVFARGREDTEAFF. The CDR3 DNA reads TGTGCCATCAGTGCGGTTTTTGCACGAGGGCGCGAGGACACTGAAGCTTTCTTT.

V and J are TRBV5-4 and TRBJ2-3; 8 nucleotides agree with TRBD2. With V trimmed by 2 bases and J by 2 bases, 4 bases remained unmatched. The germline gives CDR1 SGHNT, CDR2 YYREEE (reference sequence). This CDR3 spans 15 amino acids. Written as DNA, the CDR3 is TGTGCCAGCAGCTTTATCGGGGGGGCCACAGATACGCAGTATTTT. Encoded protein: CASSFIGGATDTQYF.

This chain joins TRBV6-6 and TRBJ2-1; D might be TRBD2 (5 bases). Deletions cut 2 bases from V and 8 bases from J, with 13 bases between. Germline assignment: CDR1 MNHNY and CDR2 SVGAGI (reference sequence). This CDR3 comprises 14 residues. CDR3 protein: CASSYPHQRDEQFF. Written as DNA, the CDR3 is TGTGCCAGCAGTTACCCCCATCAGAGGGATGAGCAGTTCTTC.

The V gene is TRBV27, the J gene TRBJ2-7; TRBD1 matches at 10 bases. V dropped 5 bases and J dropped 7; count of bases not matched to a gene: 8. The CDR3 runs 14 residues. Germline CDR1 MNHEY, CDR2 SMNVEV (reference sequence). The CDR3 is CASSTGQGMFEQYF. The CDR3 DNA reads TGTGCCAGCAGTACGGGACAGGGGATGTTTGAGCAGTACTTC.

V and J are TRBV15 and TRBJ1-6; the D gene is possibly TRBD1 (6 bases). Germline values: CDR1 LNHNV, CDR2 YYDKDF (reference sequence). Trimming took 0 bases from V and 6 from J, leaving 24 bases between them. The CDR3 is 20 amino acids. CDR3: CATSRDPPRFSGATNSPLHF. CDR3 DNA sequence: TGTGCCACCAGCAGAGATCCTCCCAGATTCTCAGGGGCTACTAATTCACCCCTCCACTTT.

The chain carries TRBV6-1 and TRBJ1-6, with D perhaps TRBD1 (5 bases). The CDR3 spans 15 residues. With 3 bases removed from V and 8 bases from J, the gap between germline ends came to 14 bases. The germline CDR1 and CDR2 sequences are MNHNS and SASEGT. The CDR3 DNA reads TGTGCCAGCAGTGAGTTGGGGACTTTCTATTCACCCCTCCACTTT. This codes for CASSELGTFYSPLHF.

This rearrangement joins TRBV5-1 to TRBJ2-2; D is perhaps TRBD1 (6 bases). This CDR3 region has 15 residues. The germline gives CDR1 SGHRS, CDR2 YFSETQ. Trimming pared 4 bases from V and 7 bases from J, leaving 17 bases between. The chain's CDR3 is CASSGRDNFGGELFF. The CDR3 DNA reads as TGCGCCAGCAGCGGCCGGGACAACTTTGGCGGGGAGCTGTTTTTT.

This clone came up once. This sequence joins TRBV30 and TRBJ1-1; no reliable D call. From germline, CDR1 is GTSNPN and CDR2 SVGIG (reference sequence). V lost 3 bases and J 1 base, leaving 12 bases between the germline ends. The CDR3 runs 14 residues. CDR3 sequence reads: CAWRRRDRNTEAFF. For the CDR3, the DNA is TGTGCCTGGAGGAGAAGAGATAGGAACACTGAAGCTTTCTTT.

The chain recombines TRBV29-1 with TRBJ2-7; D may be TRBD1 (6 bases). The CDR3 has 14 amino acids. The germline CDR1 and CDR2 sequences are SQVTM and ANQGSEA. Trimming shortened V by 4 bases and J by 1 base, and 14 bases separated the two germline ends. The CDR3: CSVAGTTQSYEQYF. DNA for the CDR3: TGCAGCGTTGCGGGGACAACTCAATCCTACGAGCAGTACTTC.

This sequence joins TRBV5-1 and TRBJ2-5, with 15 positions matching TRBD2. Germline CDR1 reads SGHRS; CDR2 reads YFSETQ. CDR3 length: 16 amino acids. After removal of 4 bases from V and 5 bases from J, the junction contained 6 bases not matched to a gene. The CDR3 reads CASSQGLAGGRETQYF. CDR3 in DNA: TGCGCCAGCAGCCAGGGACTAGCGGGGGGTCGGGAGACCCAGTACTTC.

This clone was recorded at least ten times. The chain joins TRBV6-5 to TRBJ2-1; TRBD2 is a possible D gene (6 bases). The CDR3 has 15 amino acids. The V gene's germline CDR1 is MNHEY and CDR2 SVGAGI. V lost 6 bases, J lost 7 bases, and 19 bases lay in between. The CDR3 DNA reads TGTGCCAGCAGCCCAACTAGCCTGGGCGTGAATGAGCAGTTCTTC. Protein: CASSPTSLGVNEQFF.

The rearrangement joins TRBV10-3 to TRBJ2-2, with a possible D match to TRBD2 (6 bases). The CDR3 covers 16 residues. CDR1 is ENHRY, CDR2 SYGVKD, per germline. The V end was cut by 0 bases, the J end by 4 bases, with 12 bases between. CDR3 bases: TGTGCCATCAGTGAGTCGCGCCAGGGAGGCACCGGGGAGCTGTTTTTT. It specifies CAISESRQGGTGELFF.

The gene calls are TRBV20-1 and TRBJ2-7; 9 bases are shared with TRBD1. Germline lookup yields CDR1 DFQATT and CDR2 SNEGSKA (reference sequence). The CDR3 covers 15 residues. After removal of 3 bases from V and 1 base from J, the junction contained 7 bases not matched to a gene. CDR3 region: CSASYLDRGSYEQYF. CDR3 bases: TGCAGTGCTAGTTACCTGGACAGGGGATCCTACGAGCAGTACTTC.

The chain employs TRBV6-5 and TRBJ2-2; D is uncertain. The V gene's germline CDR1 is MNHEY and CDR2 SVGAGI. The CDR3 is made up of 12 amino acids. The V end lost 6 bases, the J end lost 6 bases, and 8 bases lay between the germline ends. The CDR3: CASSRLSGELFF. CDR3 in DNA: TGTGCCAGCAGCCGTCTTTCCGGGGAGCTGTTTTTT.

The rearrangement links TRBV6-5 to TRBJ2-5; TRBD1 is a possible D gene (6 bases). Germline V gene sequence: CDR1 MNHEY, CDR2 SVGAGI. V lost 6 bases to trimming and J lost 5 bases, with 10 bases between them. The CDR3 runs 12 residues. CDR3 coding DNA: TGTGCCAGCAGAACAGGGCGGGAGACCCAGTACTTC. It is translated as CASRTGRETQYF.

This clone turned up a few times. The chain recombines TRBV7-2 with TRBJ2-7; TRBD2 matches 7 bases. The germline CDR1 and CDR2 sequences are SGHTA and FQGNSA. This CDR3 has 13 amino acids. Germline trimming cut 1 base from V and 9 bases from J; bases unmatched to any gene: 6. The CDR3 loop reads CASSLGFTGGQYF. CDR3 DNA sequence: TGTGCCAGCAGCTTAGGATTTACGGGGGGGCAGTACTTC. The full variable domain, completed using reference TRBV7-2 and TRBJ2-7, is GAGVSQSPSNKVTEKGKDVELRCDPISGHTALYWYRQSLGQGLEFLIYFQGNSAPDKSGLPSDRFSAERTGGSVSTLTIQRTQQEDSAVYLCASSLGFTGGQYFGPGTRLTVT.

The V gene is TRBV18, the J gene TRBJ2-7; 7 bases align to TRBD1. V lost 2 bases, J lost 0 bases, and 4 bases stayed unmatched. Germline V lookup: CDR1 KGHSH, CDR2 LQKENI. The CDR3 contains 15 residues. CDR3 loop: CASSPETGPSYEQYF. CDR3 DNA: TGTGCCAGCTCACCAGAGACAGGGCCCTCCTACGAGCAGTACTTC. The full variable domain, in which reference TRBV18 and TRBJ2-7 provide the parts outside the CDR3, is NAGVMQNPRHLVRRRGQEARLRCSPMKGHSHVYWYRQLPEEGLKFMVYLQKENIIDESGMPKERFSAEFPKEGPSILRIQQVVRGDSAAYFCASSPETGPSYEQYFGPGTRLTVT.

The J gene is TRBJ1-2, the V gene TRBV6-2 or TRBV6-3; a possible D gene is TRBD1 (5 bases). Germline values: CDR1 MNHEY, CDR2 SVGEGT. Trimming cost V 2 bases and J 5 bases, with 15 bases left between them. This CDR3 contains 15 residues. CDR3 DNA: TGTGCCAGCAGTTACGCAGGGTTTCGGTGGTATGGCTACACCTTC. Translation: CASSYAGFRWYGYTF.

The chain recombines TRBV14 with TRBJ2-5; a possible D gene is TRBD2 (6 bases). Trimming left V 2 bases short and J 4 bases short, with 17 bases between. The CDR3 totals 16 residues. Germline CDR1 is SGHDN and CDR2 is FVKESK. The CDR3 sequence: CASSQLGGGYIETQYF. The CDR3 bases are TGTGCCAGCAGCCAATTGGGAGGCGGCTATATAGAGACCCAGTACTTC.

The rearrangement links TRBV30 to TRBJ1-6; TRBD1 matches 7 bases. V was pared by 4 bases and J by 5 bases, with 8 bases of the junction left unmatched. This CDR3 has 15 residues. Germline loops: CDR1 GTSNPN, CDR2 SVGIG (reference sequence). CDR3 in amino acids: CAWNLWDSDNSPLHF. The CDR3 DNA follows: TGTGCCTGGAATTTATGGGACAGTGATAATTCACCCCTCCACTTT.